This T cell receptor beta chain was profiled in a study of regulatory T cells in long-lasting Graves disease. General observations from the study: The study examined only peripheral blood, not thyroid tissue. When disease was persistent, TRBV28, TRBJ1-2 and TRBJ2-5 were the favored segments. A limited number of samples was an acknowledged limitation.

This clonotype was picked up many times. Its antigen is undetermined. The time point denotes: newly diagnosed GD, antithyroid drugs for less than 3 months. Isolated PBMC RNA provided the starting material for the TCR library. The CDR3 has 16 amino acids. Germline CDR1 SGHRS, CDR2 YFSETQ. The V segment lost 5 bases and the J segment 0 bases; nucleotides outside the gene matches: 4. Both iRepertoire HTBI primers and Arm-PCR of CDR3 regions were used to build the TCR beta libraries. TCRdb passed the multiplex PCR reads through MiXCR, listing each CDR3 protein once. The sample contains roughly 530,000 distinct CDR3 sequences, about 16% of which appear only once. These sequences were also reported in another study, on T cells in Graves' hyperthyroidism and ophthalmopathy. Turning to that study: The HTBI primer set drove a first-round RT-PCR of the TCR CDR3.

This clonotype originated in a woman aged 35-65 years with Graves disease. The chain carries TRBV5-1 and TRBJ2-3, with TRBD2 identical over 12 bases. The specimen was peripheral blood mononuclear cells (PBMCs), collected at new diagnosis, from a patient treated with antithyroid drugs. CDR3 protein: CASREGTSGSTDTQYF. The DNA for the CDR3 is TGCGCCAGCAGGGAAGGGACTAGCGGGAGCACAGATACGCAGTATTTT.